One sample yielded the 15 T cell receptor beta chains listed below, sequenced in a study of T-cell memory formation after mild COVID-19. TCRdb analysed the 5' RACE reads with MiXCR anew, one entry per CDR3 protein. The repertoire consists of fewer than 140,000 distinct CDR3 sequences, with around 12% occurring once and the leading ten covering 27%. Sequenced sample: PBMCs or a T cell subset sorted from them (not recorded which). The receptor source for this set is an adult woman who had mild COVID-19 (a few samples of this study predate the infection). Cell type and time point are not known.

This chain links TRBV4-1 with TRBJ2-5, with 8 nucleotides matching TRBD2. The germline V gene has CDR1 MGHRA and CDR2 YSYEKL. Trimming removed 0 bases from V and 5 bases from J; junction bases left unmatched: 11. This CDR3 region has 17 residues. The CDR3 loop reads CASSQDATSGVRETQYF. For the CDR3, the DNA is TGCGCCAGCAGCCAAGACGCCACTAGCGGTGTTCGGGAGACCCAGTACTTC.

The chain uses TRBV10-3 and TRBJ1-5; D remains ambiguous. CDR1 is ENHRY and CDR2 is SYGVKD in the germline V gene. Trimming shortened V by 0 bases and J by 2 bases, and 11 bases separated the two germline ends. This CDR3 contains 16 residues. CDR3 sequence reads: CAISESQPGGNQPQHF. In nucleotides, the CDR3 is TGTGCCATCAGTGAGTCGCAACCTGGGGGCAATCAGCCCCAGCATTTT.

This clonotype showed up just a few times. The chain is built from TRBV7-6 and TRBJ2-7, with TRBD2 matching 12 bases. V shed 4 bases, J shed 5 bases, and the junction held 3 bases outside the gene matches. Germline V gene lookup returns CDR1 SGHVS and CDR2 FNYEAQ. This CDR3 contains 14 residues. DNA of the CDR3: TGTGCCAGCAGCTCCGGACTAGCGGGAAACGAGCAGTACTTC. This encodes CASSSGLAGNEQYF.

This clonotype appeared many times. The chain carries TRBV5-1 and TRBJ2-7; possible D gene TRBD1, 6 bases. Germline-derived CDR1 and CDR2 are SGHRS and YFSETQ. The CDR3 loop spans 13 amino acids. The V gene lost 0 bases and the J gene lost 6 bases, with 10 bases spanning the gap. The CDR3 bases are TGCGCCAGCAGCTTGGGCGGACAGACCGAGCAGTACTTC. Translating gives CASSLGGQTEQYF. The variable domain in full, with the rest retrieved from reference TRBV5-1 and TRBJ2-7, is KAGVTQTPRYLIKTRGQQVTLSCSPISGHRSVSWYQQTPGQGLQFLFEYFSETQRNKGNFPGRFSGRQFSNSRSEMNVSTLELGDSALYLCASSLGGQTEQYFGPGTRLTVT.

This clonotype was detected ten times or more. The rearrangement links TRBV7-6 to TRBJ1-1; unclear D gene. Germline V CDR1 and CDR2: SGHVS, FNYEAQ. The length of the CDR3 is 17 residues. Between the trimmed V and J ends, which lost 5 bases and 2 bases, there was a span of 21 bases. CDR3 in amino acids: CASSPYGGGFGNTEAFF. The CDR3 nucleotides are TGTGCCAGCAGCCCTTACGGTGGAGGGTTTGGAAACACTGAAGCTTTCTTT.

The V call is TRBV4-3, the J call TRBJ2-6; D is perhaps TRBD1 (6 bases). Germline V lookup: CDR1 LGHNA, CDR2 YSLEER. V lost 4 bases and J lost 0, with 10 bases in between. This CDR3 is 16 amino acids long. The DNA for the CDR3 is TGCGCCAGCAGCCCGGACAGTAGCTCTGGGGCCAACGTCCTGACTTTC. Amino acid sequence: CASSPDSSSGANVLTF.

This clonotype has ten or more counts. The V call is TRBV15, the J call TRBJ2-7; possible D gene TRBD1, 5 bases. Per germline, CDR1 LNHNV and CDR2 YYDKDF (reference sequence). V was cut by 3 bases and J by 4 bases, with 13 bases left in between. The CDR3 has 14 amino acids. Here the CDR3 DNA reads TGTGCCACCAGCAGTCCAGGCAGGGCTTACGAGCAGTACTTC. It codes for CATSSPGRAYEQYF.

In DNA, the CDR3 is TGTGCCAGCAGCAGGGCAGGGGCAATCTCTGGGGCCAACGTCCTGACTTTC. Translation: CASSRAGAISGANVLTF. J is TRBJ2-6 and V is TRBV7-9; D perhaps matches TRBD1 (6 bases). The germline V and J ends were trimmed by 5 bases and 0 bases, with 14 bases remaining between them. Germline V gene lookup returns CDR1 SEHNR and CDR2 FQNEAQ (reference sequence). The CDR3 covers 17 residues. Complete variable domain (other parts from reference TRBV7-9 and TRBJ2-6): DTGVSQNPRHKITKRGQNVTFRCDPISEHNRLYWYRQTLGQGPEFLTYFQNEAQLEKSRLLSDRFSAERPKGSFSTLEIQRTEQGDSAMYLCASSRAGAISGANVLTFGAGSRLTVL.

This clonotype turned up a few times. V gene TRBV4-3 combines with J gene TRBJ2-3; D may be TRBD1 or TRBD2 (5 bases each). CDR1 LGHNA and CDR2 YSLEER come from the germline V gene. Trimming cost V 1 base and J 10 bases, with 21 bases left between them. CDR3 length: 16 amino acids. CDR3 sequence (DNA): TGCGCCAGCAGCCAAGCCCTCCGGGACGGGGATGTCGCGCAGTATTTT. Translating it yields CASSQALRDGDVAQYF.

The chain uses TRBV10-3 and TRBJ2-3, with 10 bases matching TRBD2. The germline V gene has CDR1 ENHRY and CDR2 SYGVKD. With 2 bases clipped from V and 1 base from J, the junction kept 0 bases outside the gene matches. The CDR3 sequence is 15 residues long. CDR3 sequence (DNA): TGTGCCATCAGTGAGACTAGCGGGGGCACAGATACGCAGTATTTT. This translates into CAISETSGGTDTQYF.

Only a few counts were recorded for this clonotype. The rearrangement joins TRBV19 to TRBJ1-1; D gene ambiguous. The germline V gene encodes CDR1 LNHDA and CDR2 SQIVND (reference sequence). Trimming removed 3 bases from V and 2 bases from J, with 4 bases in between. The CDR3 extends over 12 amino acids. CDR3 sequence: CASSIINTEAFF. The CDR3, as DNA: TGTGCCAGTAGTATCATAAACACTGAAGCTTTCTTT.

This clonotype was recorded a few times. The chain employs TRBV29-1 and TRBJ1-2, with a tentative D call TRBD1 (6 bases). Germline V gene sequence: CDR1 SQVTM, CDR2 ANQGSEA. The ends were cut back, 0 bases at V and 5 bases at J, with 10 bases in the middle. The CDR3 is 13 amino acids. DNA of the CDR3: TGCAGCGTTGAAGATCAGAGGGGGTATGGCTACACCTTC. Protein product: CSVEDQRGYGYTF.

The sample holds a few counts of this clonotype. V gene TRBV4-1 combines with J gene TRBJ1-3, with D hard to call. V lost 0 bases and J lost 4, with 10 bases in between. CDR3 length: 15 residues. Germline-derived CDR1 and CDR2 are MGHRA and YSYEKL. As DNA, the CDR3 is TGCGCCAGCAGCCAAGATCGGGCGGTAGGAAACACCATATATTTT. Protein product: CASSQDRAVGNTIYF.

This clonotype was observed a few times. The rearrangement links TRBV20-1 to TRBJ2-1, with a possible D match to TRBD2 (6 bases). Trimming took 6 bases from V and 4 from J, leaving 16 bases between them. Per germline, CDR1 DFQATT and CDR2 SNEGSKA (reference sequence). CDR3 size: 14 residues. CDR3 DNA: TGCAGTGCCTCGGCGCGGGACGTATACAATGAGCAGTTCTTC. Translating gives CSASARDVYNEQFF.

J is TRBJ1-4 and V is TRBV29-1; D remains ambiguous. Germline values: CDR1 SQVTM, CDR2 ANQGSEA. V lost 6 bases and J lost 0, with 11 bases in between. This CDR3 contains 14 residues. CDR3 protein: CSVVRTATNEKLFF. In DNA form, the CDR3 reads TGCAGCGTCGTCAGGACCGCAACTAATGAAAAACTGTTTTTT.